The 10 T cell receptor beta chains below come from one sample, sequenced in a study of blood T cell repertoires in COVID-19 (TCRdb year 2020). The library was made by the immunoSEQ multiplex PCR assay. Entries here come from immuneACCESS through TCRdb and include only in-frame sequences with V and J called. Some clones fail to appear in such tables; in the studies checked, an unresolved V gene covers under half of the shortfall, and the cause of the remainder is unknown. The sample contains tens of thousands of clones, about 87% of them found a single time. The ten largest clones add up to less than 2.5% of the sample. The material sequenced was peripheral blood. These receptors came from a human donor in a cohort sampled during active COVID-19.

This chain connects TRBV29-1 to TRBJ2-4; perhaps TRBD1 as D (5 bases). V lost 2 bases, J lost 13 bases, and 12 bases lay in between. Per germline, CDR1 SQVTM and CDR2 ANQGSEA. The CDR3 is 11 amino acids. Here the CDR3 DNA reads TGCAGCGTTGAAATTGGTCAGGGCCAGTACTTC. This codes for CSVEIGQGQYF.

The CDR3 spells CASSLGAGGAQYF. DNA for the CDR3: TGTGCCAGCAGCTTGGGAGCAGGCGGGGCGCAGTATTTT. This chain links TRBV5-5 with TRBJ2-3, with D tentatively TRBD2 (6 bases). The V end was cut by 0 bases, the J end by 10 bases, with 12 bases between. CDR1 is SGHKS and CDR2 is YYEKEE in the germline V gene (reference sequence). The CDR3 loop spans 13 amino acids.

CDR3 in amino acids: CASIFRVDQPQHF. The CDR3 nucleotides are TGTGCCAGCATCTTCAGGGTGGATCAGCCCCAGCATTTT. The J gene is TRBJ1-5, the V gene TRBV6-6; tentatively, D is TRBD1 (5 bases). V gave up 7 bases and J gave up 5 bases, with 12 bases separating them. The CDR3 runs to 13 residues. The germline gives CDR1 MNHNY, CDR2 SVGAGI (reference sequence).

The chain is built from TRBV7-9 and TRBJ2-3, with D tentatively TRBD1 (6 bases). CDR3 size: 16 residues. Germline values: CDR1 SEHNR, CDR2 FQNEAQ (reference sequence). Trimming removed 4 bases at V and 2 bases at J, with 16 bases between. The CDR3 nucleotides read TGTGCCAGCAGCTCAATGGGGGCCGGGGACACAGATACGCAGTATTTT. This sequence encodes CASSSMGAGDTDTQYF.

This clone came up once. V and J are TRBV19 and TRBJ1-5; TRBD1 matches at 8 bases. Germline V lookup: CDR1 LNHDA, CDR2 SQIVND (reference sequence). This CDR3 is 16 amino acids long. The J segment lost 1 base and the V segment lost 5 bases, leaving 7 bases of the junction unmatched. For the CDR3, the DNA is TGTGCCAGTAGTCTTCAGGGGGCGCGGAGCAATCAGCCCCAGCATTTT. It is translated as CASSLQGARSNQPQHF.

This clone was counted a single time. The gene calls are TRBV6-6 and TRBJ1-1; D might be TRBD1 (5 bases). CDR3 length equals 12 residues. The V gene lost 7 bases and the J gene lost 5 bases, with 11 bases spanning the gap. Germline V gene lookup returns CDR1 MNHNY and CDR2 SVGAGI (reference sequence). The CDR3 protein is CASMGGRTEAFF. The CDR3 nucleotides are TGTGCCAGCATGGGGGGGAGGACTGAAGCTTTCTTT.

The CDR3 DNA follows: TGCGCCAGCAGCCAAGAGGCACCCGGGGAGCTGTTTTTT. Amino acid sequence: CASSQEAPGELFF. The J gene is TRBJ2-2, the V gene TRBV4-3; unclear D gene. The CDR3 extends over 13 amino acids. CDR1 and CDR2 from the germline V gene are LGHNA and YSLEER. The V end was cut by 0 bases, the J end by 6 bases, with 5 bases between.

The V and J genes are TRBV19 and TRBJ1-6; 7 bases are shared with TRBD1. Trimming removed 4 bases from V and 14 bases from J; junction bases left unmatched: 11. The CDR3 has 14 amino acids. Germline lookup yields CDR1 LNHDA and CDR2 SQIVND (reference sequence). CDR3 protein: CASSTLRDSSTLHF. Here the CDR3 DNA reads TGTGCCAGTAGTACGCTTCGGGACAGTTCCACCCTCCACTTT.

The chain has TRBV24-1 and TRBJ2-3, with 7 bases that match TRBD2. In germline, CDR1 is KGHDR, CDR2 SFDVKD. The V gene end was trimmed by 9 bases and the J gene end by 9 bases; junction bases not matched to a gene: 11. The CDR3 has 13 residues. CDR3 sequence: CATAPGTTLTQYF. The CDR3 DNA sequence: TGTGCCACCGCGCCCGGGACTACACTCACGCAGTATTTT.

The J gene is TRBJ1-5, the V gene TRBV7-8; 10 positions match TRBD1. The J segment lost 0 bases and the V segment lost 5 bases, leaving 10 bases of the junction unmatched. The CDR3 consists of 18 residues. Germline lookup yields CDR1 SGHVS and CDR2 FQNEAQ. CDR3 protein: CASSLTGTGEFSNQPQHF. DNA for the CDR3: TGTGCCAGCAGCCTTACCGGGACAGGGGAGTTTAGCAATCAGCCCCAGCATTTT.